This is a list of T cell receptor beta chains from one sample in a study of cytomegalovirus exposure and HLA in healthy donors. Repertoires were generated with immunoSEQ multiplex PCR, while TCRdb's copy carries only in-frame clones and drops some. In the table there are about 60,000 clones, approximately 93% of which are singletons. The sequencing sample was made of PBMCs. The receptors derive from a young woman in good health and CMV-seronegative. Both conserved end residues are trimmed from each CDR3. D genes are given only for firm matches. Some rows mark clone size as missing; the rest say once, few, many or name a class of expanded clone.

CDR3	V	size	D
ASGGGYNEQF	TRBV4-1	.	TRBD2
ASSDSGGVDIQY	TRBV6-1	.	TRBD2
ASSWSMNTEAF	TRBV5-4	.	.
ASSQMQEVEKLF	TRBV4-2	medium-sized	.
ASSLGSGNEKLF	TRBV7-2	.	.
ASSPTRQGRPQH	TRBV6-1	.	TRBD1
AWITEEVYGYT	TRBV30	.	.
ASSLTGAGGWVQPQH	TRBV27	.	TRBD1
SVEAAGGNEQF	TRBV29-1	.	TRBD2
ASSSGQYNSPLH	TRBV4-1	.	TRBD1
ASSSNRVGPYEQY	TRBV5-5	.	.
ASSVARRGTDTQY	TRBV9	.	.
ASTSDRGQNGYT	TRBV5-1	few	TRBD1
ASYDSSTDTQY	TRBV6-6	once	.
ASSSQGGELF	TRBV7-7	.	.
ASSVGVSQPQH	TRBV25-1	.	.
SVGPRGWSQETQY	TRBV29-1	once	.
ASSLWDTFQETQY	TRBV4-1	.	.
ASGRERGTDTQY	TRBV6-5	.	TRBD2
ASGTGIRDGYT	TRBV9	.	.
ASSYPGQGGDEAF	TRBV6-5	.	TRBD1
ASKERSREADTQY	TRBV2	.	TRBD2
ASRPGTALYGYT	TRBV7-2	.	TRBD1
AWSQQGSTEAF	TRBV30	.	TRBD1
ASSASGVVNEQF	TRBV2	.	TRBD2
ASSRGGEETQY	TRBV5-5	.	.
ASSRRDTEAF	TRBV2	.	.
ASSRGAGVYQPQH	TRBV5-6	.	.
ASSLVGGPLGHTIY	TRBV7-8	.	.
ASSPRQGPTEKLF	TRBV7-8	few	.
ASSLSPRPSYNEQF	TRBV7-3	.	.
ASSLEPGLVGTDTQY	TRBV5-1	.	TRBD2
ASSAYPGSSVRRETQY	TRBV9	.	.
ASSWLPRGGSYNEQF	TRBV5-1	once	TRBD2
ASSDWGHRNQPQH	TRBV6-1	once	.
ASNREPGPLVGYT	TRBV2	.	.
ASSSPLAIRVETQY	TRBV5-5	.	.
ASSPAGGRNTIY	TRBV9	.	TRBD1
ASSIGDSGNTIY	TRBV19	.	.
ASSLARQGTNTEAF	TRBV7-6	.	.
ASSAAGLAGNEQF	TRBV4-3	once	TRBD2
ATSRDDRVDQPQH	TRBV15	.	TRBD1
ASSEYGQGATEAF	TRBV25-1	few	.
ASSLTSPTTGELF	TRBV7-8	.	.
ASSLGRGGAGEQY	TRBV7-6	.	.
ASIGLAGGGEQF	TRBV6-1	.	TRBD2